This TCR beta chain appears in the sequencing data of a study of glioma-infiltrating T cells after dendritic cell vaccination. Overall study context: Glioblastoma patients came from Phase I and II dendritic cell vaccination trials. Treatment, given 2003 to 2012, was autologous tumor lysate-pulsed dendritic cell vaccination.

Only in-frame clones appear in the TCRdb table, and some are missing; sequencing was by immunoSEQ multiplex PCR. The sample gives 75,000 to 100,000 clones, 79% of which show up once; almost 6% is in the top ten. The V and J ends lost 1 base and 4 bases respectively, with 14 bases between them. Germline CDR1 SGHDT, CDR2 YYEEEE. The CDR3 totals 15 residues. Fresh-frozen tumor tissue and more than two years of survival data were available for all. PBMC were collected before vaccination, two weeks after the third vaccination, and at progression. The specimen comprised blood, sampled before dendritic cell vaccination. The gene calls are TRBV5-6 and TRBJ1-2; no firm D call. The receptor comes from a human donor with glioblastoma. CDR3 loop: CASSLLRERFYGYTF. The DNA of the CDR3 is TGTGCCAGCAGCTTGCTGAGGGAACGGTTCTATGGCTACACCTTC.